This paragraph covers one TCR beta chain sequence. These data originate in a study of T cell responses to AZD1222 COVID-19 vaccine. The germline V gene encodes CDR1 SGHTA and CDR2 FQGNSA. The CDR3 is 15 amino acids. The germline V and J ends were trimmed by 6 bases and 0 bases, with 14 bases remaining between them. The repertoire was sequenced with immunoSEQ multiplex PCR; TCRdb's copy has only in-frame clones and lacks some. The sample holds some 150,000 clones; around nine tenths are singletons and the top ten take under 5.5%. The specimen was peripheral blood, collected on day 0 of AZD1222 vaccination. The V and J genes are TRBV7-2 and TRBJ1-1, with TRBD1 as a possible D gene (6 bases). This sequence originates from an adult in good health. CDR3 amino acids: CASSLTQGLNTEAFF. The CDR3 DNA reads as TGTGCCAGCAGTCTGACACAGGGTCTGAACACTGAAGCTTTCTTT.